This entry concerns a single T cell receptor beta chain. As yet, its antigen is unknown. The V gene's germline CDR1 is MDHEN and CDR2 SYDVKM. V shed 5 bases and J 0 bases; nucleotides not matched to a gene: 6. This CDR3 spans 18 amino acids. The sample is drawn from a study of cytomegalovirus exposure and HLA in healthy donors. The PCR ran on 60 Vbeta and 13 Jbeta primers. Only in-frame clones appear in the TCRdb table, and some are missing; sequencing was by immunoSEQ multiplex PCR. This table has tens of thousands of clones, roughly 80% appearing once. Study-wide results and limits: Some V segments could not be told apart, so they were left out, TRBV6-2 and TRBV6-3 among them. The majority of TCR sequences were rare, yet some public TCRs appeared in many donors. A prior analysis recorded that most TCR beta V segments were productive about 87% or about 30% of the time.

The gene calls are TRBV28 and TRBJ2-3; 15 bases line up with TRBD2. This receptor was taken from a middle-aged man in good health and CMV-seronegative. The sequenced sample was PBMCs. CDR3 sequence reads: CASSRTSGRAASTDTQYF. The CDR3 region has the DNA TGTGCCAGCAGTCGGACTAGCGGGAGGGCGGCCAGCACAGATACGCAGTATTTT.